These T cell receptor beta chains were read from a single sample in a study of T cells in Graves' hyperthyroidism and ophthalmopathy. TCRdb redid the calling of the multiplex PCR reads with MiXCR, one entry per CDR3 protein. The sample includes about 560,000 distinct CDR3 sequences, approximately 15% of them seen just once. The sample comprised blood. Receptors originate from a woman aged 18 to 35 with Graves' hyperthyroidism. Both conserved end residues are part of each CDR3. A D gene is named only where the DNA matches it firmly. Clone size is stated in some rows and not others, as once, few, many or a class when expanded.

CDR3 DNA | CDR3 protein | D gene | J gene | clone size | CDR3 length | V gene
TGTGCCAGCAGCCCATTCGGACAGCCGAACACTGAAGCTTTCTTT | CASSPFGQPNTEAFF | . | TRBJ1-1 | many | 15 | TRBV12-3/TRBV12-4
TGTGCCAGCAGTGGGACAGGGGGCGACACCGGGGAGCTGTTTTTT | CASSGTGGDTGELFF | TRBD1 | TRBJ2-2 | many | 15 | TRBV6-4
TGTGCCAGCAGCTCTAGCGGGACTAGCCGGGAGACCCAGTACTTC | CASSSSGTSRETQYF | TRBD2 | TRBJ2-5 | many | 15 | TRBV11-2
TGTGCCAGCAGTGCCAGCCAGGGAAGCAATCAGCCCCAGCATTTT | CASSASQGSNQPQHF | . | TRBJ1-5 | few | 15 | TRBV6-1
TGCAGTGCTCCCCCTGTGGGGGGTTCCTCCTACGAGCAGTACTTC | CSAPPVGGSSYEQYF | . | TRBJ2-7 | few | 15 | TRBV20-1
TGTGCCAGTAGTATTACAGGGTACGACTATGGCTACACCTTC | CASSITGYDYGYTF | . | TRBJ1-2 | . | 14 | TRBV19
TGCGCCAGCAAAATACGTACTGGGATTCTAAACACTGAAGCTTTCTTT | CASKIRTGILNTEAFF | . | TRBJ1-1 | few | 16 | TRBV5-1
TGCGCCAGCAGCTTGGGCCCCCGGGACAGGGGCCACCGACTGAACACTGAAGCTTTCTTT | CASSLGPRDRGHRLNTEAFF | TRBD1 | TRBJ1-1 | . | 20 | TRBV5-1
TGTGCCAGTAGTATACAAGGGTTCTATGGCTACACCTTC | CASSIQGFYGYTF | . | TRBJ1-2 | few | 13 | TRBV19
TGTGCCACCAGCAGAGATCCCATTCAAAGCGGGAGCCTCAGCTCCTACGAGCAGTACTTC | CATSRDPIQSGSLSSYEQYF | TRBD2 | TRBJ2-7 | few | 20 | TRBV15
TGTGCCAGCAGAAAACTAGCGGGGGGGCAAGAGACCCAGTACTTC | CASRKLAGGQETQYF | TRBD2 | TRBJ2-5 | . | 15 | TRBV7-2
TGTGCCAGCAGCTTGGGGGCAGGTTACTATGGCTACACCTTC | CASSLGAGYYGYTF | . | TRBJ1-2 | . | 14 | TRBV5-8
TGTGCCAGCACCAAACGTGGGCTAGCGGGAGACCACACCGGGGAGCTGTTTTTT | CASTKRGLAGDHTGELFF | TRBD2 | TRBJ2-2 | . | 18 | TRBV6-2/TRBV6-3
TGTGCCAGCAGTTACTCGAATGTAGGGAGCACTGAAGCTTTCTTT | CASSYSNVGSTEAFF | . | TRBJ1-1 | . | 15 | TRBV6-2/TRBV6-3
TGTGCCAGCAGCCCTCGGACCCTCGGCGGGGAGACCCAGTACTTC | CASSPRTLGGETQYF | . | TRBJ2-5 | many | 15 | TRBV7-2
TGTGCCAGCAGTCCCCCACTAGCGGGGCAAGGGACCCAGTACTTC | CASSPPLAGQGTQYF | TRBD2 | TRBJ2-5 | many | 15 | TRBV2
TGTGCCAGCAGTTACTTCGGGACTACCTCCTACAATGAGCAGTTCTTC | CASSYFGTTSYNEQFF | TRBD2 | TRBJ2-1 | few | 16 | TRBV6-5
TGTGCCAGCAGCAGCTTAGCTGGGCGGGAAGCTTTCTTT | CASSSLAGREAFF | . | TRBJ1-1 | few | 13 | TRBV7-9
TGTGCCAGCTCACCTGAGACTAGCGGGAGCCTCCTTAACGAGCAGTACTTC | CASSPETSGSLLNEQYF | TRBD2 | TRBJ2-7 | many | 17 | TRBV18
TGTGCCAGCAGCTTGGTTCCGGAAGGGATAGGATCACCCCTCCACTTT | CASSLVPEGIGSPLHF | . | TRBJ1-6 | few | 16 | TRBV5-5
TGTGCCAGCAGCTTAGCAGGGGTTCGGAGTAATTCACCCCTCCACTTT | CASSLAGVRSNSPLHF | . | TRBJ1-6 | many | 16 | TRBV7-2
TGCGCCAGCAGCCAAGAAGGGGGGCGCAGGCCCCAGCATTTT | CASSQEGGRRPQHF | . | TRBJ1-5 | . | 14 | TRBV4-3
TGTGCCAGCCTCAGCACGAGACGGGGAATTCTCGAGCAGTACTTC | CASLSTRRGILEQYF | . | TRBJ2-7 | . | 15 | TRBV28
TGTGCCAGCAGCTTAGAGAACCTAGCGCACTACGAGCAGTACTTC | CASSLENLAHYEQYF | . | TRBJ2-7 | . | 15 | TRBV4-2
TGTGCCAGCAGTTCTCCGAGACAGGGCGAGCAGTACTTC | CASSSPRQGEQYF | TRBD1 | TRBJ2-7 | many | 13 | TRBV6-1
TGTGCCAGCAGTAAACAGGGGGGCTCCACCGGGGAGCTGTTTTTT | CASSKQGGSTGELFF | TRBD1 | TRBJ2-2 | many | 15 | TRBV28
TGTGCCAGTACCATCAAGGCCATCGGCTCCTACGAGCAGTACTTC | CASTIKAIGSYEQYF | . | TRBJ2-7 | . | 15 | TRBV19
TGTGCCAGCAGTTTAGGTAGCGGGGGGGCAAATGAGCAGTTCTTC | CASSLGSGGANEQFF | TRBD2 | TRBJ2-1 | once | 15 | TRBV12-3/TRBV12-4
TGTGCCAGCAGCGACCCGGGGGGGCTACGGCTGGCTGGAAACACCATATATTTT | CASSDPGGLRLAGNTIYF | . | TRBJ1-3 | . | 18 | TRBV28
TGTGCCAGCAGCTTAGCCCCTGGCCCTAAGGCGGTGGTGAACGAGCAGTACTTC | CASSLAPGPKAVVNEQYF | . | TRBJ2-7 | many | 18 | TRBV7-9
TGTGCCAGCAGTCTACCCCCGTTGACAAAGACCTACGAGCAGTACTTC | CASSLPPLTKTYEQYF | . | TRBJ2-7 | . | 16 | TRBV28
TGCAGCGGCCTTGAGGGGCGGAACACCGGGGAGCTGTTTTTT | CSGLEGRNTGELFF | . | TRBJ2-2 | few | 14 | TRBV29-1
TGTGCCAGCAGCTCGTACATCGAGACGAGGAAAGATACGCAGTATTTT | CASSSYIETRKDTQYF | . | TRBJ2-3 | few | 16 | TRBV5-8
TGTGCCACCAGTGTTGCTTCTGAGCAGTTCTTC | CATSVASEQFF | . | TRBJ2-1 | many | 11 | TRBV24-1
TGTGCCAGCAGCACGACAATAAGGGGCAGAACCTACGAGCAGTACTTC | CASSTTIRGRTYEQYF | . | TRBJ2-7 | few | 16 | TRBV11-2
TGCAGTGCTAGAGGGCCGGGGGCCGGGGAGACCCAGTACTTC | CSARGPGAGETQYF | . | TRBJ2-5 | many | 14 | TRBV20-1
TGTGCCAGCACGACCGCGGCCGGGGGCTACACCTTC | CASTTAAGGYTF | . | TRBJ1-2 | . | 12 | TRBV6-1
TGTGCCAGCAGCAGAGACAGGTTCGACGTCCTGACTTTC | CASSRDRFDVLTF | . | TRBJ2-6 | few | 13 | TRBV7-3
TGTGCCACTCTCACCCGGGCCGGTTCTGGGGCCAACGTCCTGACTTTC | CATLTRAGSGANVLTF | . | TRBJ2-6 | . | 16 | TRBV15
TGTGCCACCACGACCTTCGCAGGGGAGATCTCTGGAAACACCATATATTTT | CATTTFAGEISGNTIYF | . | TRBJ1-3 | few | 17 | TRBV19
TGTGCCACCAGTGGGCGACAGGGGCCATACAATGAGCAGTTCTTC | CATSGRQGPYNEQFF | TRBD1 | TRBJ2-1 | many | 15 | TRBV24-1
TGTGCCACCAGTGAGTCGGGACGTAACAACTATGGCTACACCTTC | CATSESGRNNYGYTF | . | TRBJ1-2 | . | 15 | TRBV24-1
TGTGCCTGGAGTGGTCAAGCGGGAGCTTCAGATACGCAGTATTTT | CAWSGQAGASDTQYF | TRBD2 | TRBJ2-3 | few | 15 | TRBV30
TGTGCCAGCAGCCAACCCCCGGGCCACCTGGCCGAAAAACTGTTTTTT | CASSQPPGHLAEKLFF | . | TRBJ1-4 | few | 16 | TRBV14
TGTGCCAGCAGCGGGGGTAGGGACAGTTACTACGAGCAGTACTTC | CASSGGRDSYYEQYF | TRBD1 | TRBJ2-7 | many | 15 | TRBV7-6
TGTGCCACCGAGGTGACCTACAATGAGCAGTTCTTC | CATEVTYNEQFF | . | TRBJ2-1 | many | 12 | TRBV7-2
TGCAGTGCTAGGACCTTCCCTTGGGGCCCCTACGAGCAGTACTTC | CSARTFPWGPYEQYF | . | TRBJ2-7 | many | 15 | TRBV20-1
TGCAGTGCTTCCCGGGACGACTATGGCTACACCTTC | CSASRDDYGYTF | . | TRBJ1-2 | few | 12 | TRBV20-1
TGTGCCAGCTCACCAGCCCGGGGGTCCTCTAATGAAAAACTGTTTTTT | CASSPARGSSNEKLFF | . | TRBJ1-4 | . | 16 | TRBV18
TGTGCCAGCAGCGGGGGACAGGGGGCTTATGGCTACACCTTC | CASSGGQGAYGYTF | TRBD1 | TRBJ1-2 | many | 14 | TRBV11-2
TGCAGTGCAAATATACGGTACAACCCAAAAAACCCTTCCTACAATGAGCAGTTCTTC | CSANIRYNPKNPSYNEQFF | . | TRBJ2-1 | many | 19 | TRBV20-1
TGTGCCAGCAGCTTAGATCGGGCTAGCGGGAGAGTTGGGGAGCAGTACTTC | CASSLDRASGRVGEQYF | TRBD2 | TRBJ2-7 | . | 17 | TRBV11-2
TGTGCCACCAGTGCTGGGACCCTCTATGGCTACACCTTC | CATSAGTLYGYTF | . | TRBJ1-2 | few | 13 | TRBV24-1
TGTGCCAGCAGTCCGAGACCGGGACTAGCGGGAGGGCCGAGACCAGATACGCAGTATTTT | CASSPRPGLAGGPRPDTQYF | TRBD2 | TRBJ2-3 | many | 20 | TRBV28
TGTGCCACCAGCAGAGAAAGTCCTAATGAAAAACTGTTTTTT | CATSRESPNEKLFF | . | TRBJ1-4 | few | 14 | TRBV15
TGTGCCAGCAGCTCTAGCCTGGGATCAGATACGCAGTATTTT | CASSSSLGSDTQYF | . | TRBJ2-3 | many | 14 | TRBV7-2
TGTGCCAGCGCTCAGGGGTCGCAGCCCCAGCATTTT | CASAQGSQPQHF | . | TRBJ1-5 | few | 12 | TRBV3-1
TGTGCCAGCTCACCACCGATAGCCAGGGACTCCTACGAGCAGTACTTC | CASSPPIARDSYEQYF | . | TRBJ2-7 | many | 16 | TRBV18
TGTGCTAGTGGTTTGTGGGACACTGAAGCTTTCTTT | CASGLWDTEAFF | . | TRBJ1-1 | many | 12 | TRBV12-5
TGTGCCACCAGTGATTTACAGGGGGACACCGGGGAGCTGTTTTTT | CATSDLQGDTGELFF | TRBD1 | TRBJ2-2 | few | 15 | TRBV24-1